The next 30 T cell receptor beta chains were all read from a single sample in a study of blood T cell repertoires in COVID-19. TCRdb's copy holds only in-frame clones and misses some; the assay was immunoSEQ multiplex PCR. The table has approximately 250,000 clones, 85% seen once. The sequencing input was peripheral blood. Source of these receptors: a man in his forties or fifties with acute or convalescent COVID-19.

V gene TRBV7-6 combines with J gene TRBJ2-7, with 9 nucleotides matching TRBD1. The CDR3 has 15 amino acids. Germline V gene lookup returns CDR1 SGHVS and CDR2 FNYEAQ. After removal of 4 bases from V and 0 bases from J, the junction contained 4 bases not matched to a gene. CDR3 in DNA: TGTGCCAGCAGCTATTCGGGACAGGGCTCCTACGAGCAGTACTTC. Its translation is CASSYSGQGSYEQYF.

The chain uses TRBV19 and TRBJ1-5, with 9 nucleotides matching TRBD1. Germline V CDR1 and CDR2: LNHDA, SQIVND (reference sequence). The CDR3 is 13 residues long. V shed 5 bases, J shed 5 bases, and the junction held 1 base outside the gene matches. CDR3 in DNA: TGTGCCAGTAGTCGACAGGGGGATCAGCCCCAGCATTTT. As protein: CASSRQGDQPQHF.

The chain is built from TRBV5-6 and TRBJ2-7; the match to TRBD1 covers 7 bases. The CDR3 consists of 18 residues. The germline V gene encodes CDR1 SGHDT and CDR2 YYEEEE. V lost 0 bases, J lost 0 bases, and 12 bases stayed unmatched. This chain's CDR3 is CASSLGSPGTESSYEQYF. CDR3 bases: TGTGCCAGCAGCTTGGGGTCCCCCGGGACAGAAAGCTCCTACGAGCAGTACTTC.

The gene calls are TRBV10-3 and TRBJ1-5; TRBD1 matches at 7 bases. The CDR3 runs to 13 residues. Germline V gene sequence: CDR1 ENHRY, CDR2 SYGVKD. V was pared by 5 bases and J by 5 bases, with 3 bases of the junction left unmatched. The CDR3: CAISIDRDQPQHF. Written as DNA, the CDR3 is TGTGCCATCAGTATTGACAGGGATCAGCCCCAGCATTTT.

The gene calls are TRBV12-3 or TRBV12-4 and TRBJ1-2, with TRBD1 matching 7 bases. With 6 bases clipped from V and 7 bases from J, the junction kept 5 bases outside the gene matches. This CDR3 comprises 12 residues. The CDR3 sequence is CASSPTGLGYTF. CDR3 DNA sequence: TGTGCCAGCAGCCCGACAGGGCTTGGCTACACCTTC.

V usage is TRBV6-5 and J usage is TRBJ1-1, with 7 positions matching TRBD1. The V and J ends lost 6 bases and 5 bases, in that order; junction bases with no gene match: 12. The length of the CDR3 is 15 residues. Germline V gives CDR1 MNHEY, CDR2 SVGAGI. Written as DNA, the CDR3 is TGTGCCAGCAGCTACAGTACCGGGACAGAGACTGAAGCTTTCTTT. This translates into CASSYSTGTETEAFF.

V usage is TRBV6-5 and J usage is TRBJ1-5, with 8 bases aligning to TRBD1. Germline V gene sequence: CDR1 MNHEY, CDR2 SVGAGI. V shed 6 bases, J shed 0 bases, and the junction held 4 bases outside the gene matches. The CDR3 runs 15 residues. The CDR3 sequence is CASRQTGDSNQPQHF. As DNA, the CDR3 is TGTGCCAGCAGGCAGACAGGGGATAGCAATCAGCCCCAGCATTTT.

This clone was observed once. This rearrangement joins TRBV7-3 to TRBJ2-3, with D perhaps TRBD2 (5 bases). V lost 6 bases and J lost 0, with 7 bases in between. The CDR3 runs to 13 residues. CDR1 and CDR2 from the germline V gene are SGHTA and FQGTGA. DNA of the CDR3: TGTGCCAGCAGGGAGCGGAGCACAGATACGCAGTATTTT. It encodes CASRERSTDTQYF.

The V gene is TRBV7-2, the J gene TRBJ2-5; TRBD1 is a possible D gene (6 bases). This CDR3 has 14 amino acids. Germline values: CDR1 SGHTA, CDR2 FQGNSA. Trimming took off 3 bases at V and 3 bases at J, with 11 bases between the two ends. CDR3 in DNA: TGTGCCAGCAGCTTGGACAGCCTGAAAGAGACCCAGTACTTC. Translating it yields CASSLDSLKETQYF.

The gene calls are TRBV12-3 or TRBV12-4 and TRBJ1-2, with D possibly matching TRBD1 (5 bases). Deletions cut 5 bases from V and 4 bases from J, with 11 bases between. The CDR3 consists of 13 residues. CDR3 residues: CASSPDRSYGYTF. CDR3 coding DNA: TGTGCCAGCAGTCCCGACAGATCCTATGGCTACACCTTC.

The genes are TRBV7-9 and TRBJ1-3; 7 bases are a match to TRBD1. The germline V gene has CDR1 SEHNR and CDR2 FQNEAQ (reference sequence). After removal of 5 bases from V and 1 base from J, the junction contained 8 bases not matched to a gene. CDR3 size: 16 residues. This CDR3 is CASSPEQGSSGNTIYF. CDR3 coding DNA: TGTGCCAGCAGCCCCGAACAGGGGAGTTCTGGAAACACCATATATTTT.

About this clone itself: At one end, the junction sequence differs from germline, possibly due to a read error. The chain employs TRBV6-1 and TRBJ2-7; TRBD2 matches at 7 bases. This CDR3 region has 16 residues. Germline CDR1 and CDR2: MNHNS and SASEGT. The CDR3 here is CASRERRGTISYEQYF. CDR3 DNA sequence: TGTGCCAGCCGTGAGAGACGGGGGACTATCTCCTACGAGCAGTACTTC.

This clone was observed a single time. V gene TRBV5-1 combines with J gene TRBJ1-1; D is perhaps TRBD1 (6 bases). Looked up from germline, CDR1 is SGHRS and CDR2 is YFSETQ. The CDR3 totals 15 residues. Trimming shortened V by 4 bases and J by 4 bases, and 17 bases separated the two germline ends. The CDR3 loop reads CASSLLRGRSTEAFF. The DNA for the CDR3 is TGCGCCAGCAGCCTACTCAGGGGACGGAGCACTGAAGCTTTCTTT.

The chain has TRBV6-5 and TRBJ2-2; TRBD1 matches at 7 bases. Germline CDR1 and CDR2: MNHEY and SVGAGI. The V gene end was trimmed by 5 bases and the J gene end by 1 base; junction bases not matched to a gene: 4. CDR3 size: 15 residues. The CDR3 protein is CASSPGTENTGELFF. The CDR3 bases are TGTGCCAGCAGTCCCGGGACAGAGAACACCGGGGAGCTGTTTTTT.

CDR3 sequence reads: CASWKGGTSYEQYF. The CDR3 DNA sequence: TGTGCCAGCTGGAAGGGGGGGACCTCCTACGAGCAGTACTTC. The chain is built from TRBV6-5 and TRBJ2-7, with a weak D call TRBD2 (7 bases). V was clipped by 8 bases and J by 0 bases, with 14 bases between them. This CDR3 is 14 amino acids long. CDR1 and CDR2 from the germline V gene are MNHEY and SVGAGI.

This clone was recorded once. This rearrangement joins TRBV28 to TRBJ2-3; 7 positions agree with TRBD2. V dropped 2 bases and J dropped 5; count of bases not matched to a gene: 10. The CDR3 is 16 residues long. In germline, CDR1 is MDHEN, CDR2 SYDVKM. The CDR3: CASSLLGGENQDTQYF. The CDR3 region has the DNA TGTGCCAGCAGTTTACTTGGGGGGGAGAATCAAGATACGCAGTATTTT.

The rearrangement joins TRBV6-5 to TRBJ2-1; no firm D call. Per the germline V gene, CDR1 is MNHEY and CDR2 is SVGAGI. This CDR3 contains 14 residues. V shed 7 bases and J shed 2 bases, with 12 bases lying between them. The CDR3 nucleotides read TGTGCCAGCATTTATGACAATACCTACAATGAGCAGTTCTTC. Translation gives CASIYDNTYNEQFF.

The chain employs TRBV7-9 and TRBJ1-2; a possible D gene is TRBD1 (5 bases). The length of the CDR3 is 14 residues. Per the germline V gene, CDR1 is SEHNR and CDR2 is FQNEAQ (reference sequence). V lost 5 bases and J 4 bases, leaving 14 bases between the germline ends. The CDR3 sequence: CASSLDSGSYGYTF. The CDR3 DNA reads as TGTGCCAGCAGCCTCGACAGTGGCTCCTATGGCTACACCTTC. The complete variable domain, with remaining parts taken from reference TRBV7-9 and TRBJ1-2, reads DTGVSQNPRHKITKRGQNVTFRCDPISEHNRLYWYRQTLGQGPEFLTYFQNEAQLEKSRLLSDRFSAERPKGSFSTLEIQRTEQGDSAMYLCASSLDSGSYGYTFGSGTRLTVV.

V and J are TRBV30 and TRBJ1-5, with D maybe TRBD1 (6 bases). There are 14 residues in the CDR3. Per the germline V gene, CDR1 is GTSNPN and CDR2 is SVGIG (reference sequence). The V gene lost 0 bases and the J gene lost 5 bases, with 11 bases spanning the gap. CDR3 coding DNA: TGTGCCTGGAGTGTGAAGACAGGCCATCAGCCCCAGCATTTT. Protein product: CAWSVKTGHQPQHF.

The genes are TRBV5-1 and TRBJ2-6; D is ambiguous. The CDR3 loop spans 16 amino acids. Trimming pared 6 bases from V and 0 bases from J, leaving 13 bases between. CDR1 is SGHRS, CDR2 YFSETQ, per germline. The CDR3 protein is CASTAGTHSGANVLTF. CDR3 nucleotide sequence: TGCGCCAGCACGGCAGGAACTCACTCTGGGGCCAACGTCCTGACTTTC.

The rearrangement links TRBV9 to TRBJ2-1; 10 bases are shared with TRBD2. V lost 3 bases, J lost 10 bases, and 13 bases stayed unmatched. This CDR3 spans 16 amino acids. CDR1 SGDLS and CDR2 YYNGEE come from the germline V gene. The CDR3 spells CASSALAGVFGEEQFF. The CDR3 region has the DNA TGTGCCAGCAGCGCCCTAGCGGGGGTCTTCGGAGAAGAGCAGTTCTTC.

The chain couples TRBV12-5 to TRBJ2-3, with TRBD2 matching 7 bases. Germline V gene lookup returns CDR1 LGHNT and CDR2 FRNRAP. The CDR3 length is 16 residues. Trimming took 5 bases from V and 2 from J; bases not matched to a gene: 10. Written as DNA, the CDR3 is TGTGCTAGTGGTCCGGGGAGCGGGGCTCACACAGATACGCAGTATTTT. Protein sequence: CASGPGSGAHTDTQYF.

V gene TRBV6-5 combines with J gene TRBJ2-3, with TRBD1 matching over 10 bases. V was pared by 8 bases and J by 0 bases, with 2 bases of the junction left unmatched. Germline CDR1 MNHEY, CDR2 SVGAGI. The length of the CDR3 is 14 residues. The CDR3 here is CASGQGGSTDTQYF. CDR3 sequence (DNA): TGTGCCAGCGGACAGGGGGGGAGCACAGATACGCAGTATTTT.

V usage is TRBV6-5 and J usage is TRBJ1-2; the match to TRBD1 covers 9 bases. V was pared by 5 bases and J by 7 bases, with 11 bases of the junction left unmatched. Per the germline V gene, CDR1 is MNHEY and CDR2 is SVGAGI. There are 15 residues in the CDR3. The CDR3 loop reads CASSNRARDRAGYTF. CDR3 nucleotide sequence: TGTGCCAGCAGTAATCGGGCCCGGGACAGGGCTGGCTACACCTTC.

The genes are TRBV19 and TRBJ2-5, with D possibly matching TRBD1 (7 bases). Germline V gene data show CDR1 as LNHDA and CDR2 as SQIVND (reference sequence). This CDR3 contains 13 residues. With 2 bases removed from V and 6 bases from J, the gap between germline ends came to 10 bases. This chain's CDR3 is CASSIQGGKTQYF. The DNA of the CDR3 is TGTGCCAGTAGTATACAGGGGGGAAAGACCCAGTACTTC.

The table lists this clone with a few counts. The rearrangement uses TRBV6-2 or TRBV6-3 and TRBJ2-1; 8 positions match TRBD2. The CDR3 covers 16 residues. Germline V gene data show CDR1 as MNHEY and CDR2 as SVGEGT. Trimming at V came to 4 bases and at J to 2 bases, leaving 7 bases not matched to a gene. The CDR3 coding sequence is TGTGCCAGCAGTTTAGAAGCGGGGGCTCCCTACAATGAGCAGTTCTTC. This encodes CASSLEAGAPYNEQFF.

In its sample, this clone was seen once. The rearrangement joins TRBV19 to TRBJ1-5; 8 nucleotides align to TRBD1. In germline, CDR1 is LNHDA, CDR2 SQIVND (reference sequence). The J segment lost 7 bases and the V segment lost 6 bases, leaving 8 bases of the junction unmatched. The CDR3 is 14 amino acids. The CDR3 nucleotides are TGTGCCAGTAGCACGACAGGGGAGAGCCAGCCCCAGCATTTT. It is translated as CASSTTGESQPQHF.

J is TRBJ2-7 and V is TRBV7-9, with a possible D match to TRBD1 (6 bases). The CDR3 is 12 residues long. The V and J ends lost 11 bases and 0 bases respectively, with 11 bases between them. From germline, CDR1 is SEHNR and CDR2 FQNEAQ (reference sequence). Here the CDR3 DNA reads TGTGCCGCTAGGGGGTCCTCCTACGAGCAGTACTTC. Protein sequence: CAARGSSYEQYF.

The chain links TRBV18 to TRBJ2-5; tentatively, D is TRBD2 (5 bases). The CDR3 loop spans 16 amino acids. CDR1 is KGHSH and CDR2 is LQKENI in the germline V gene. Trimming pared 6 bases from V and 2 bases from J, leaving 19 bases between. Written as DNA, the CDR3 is TGTGCCAGCTCCCTAATTCTGGACTGGAATCAAGAGACCCAGTACTTC. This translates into CASSLILDWNQETQYF. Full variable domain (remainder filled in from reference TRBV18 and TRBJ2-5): NAGVMQNPRHLVRRRGQEARLRCSPMKGHSHVYWYRQLPEEGLKFMVYLQKENIIDESGMPKERFSAEFPKEGPSILRIQQVVRGDSAAYFCASSLILDWNQETQYFGPGTRLLVL.

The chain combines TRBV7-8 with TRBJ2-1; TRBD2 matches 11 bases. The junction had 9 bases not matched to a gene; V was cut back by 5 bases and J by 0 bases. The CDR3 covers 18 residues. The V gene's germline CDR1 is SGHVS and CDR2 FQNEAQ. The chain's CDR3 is CASSARGLAGGSYNEQFF. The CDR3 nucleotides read TGTGCCAGCAGCGCCCGGGGCCTAGCGGGGGGCTCCTACAATGAGCAGTTCTTC.